This entry is about one TCR beta chain. These data originate in a study of T cells expressing NK-cell markers. The CDR3 is 15 residues long. Germline assignment: CDR1 MNHNS and CDR2 SASEGT. TCRdb re-analyzed the 5' RACE reads; it lists each CDR3 protein once, without DNA. This repertoire includes about 540,000 distinct CDR3 sequences. This TCR derives from a man aged 18 to 29 in good health. The chain links TRBV6-1 to TRBJ2-3; TCRdb outputs TRBD1, but without DNA this stays unchecked. Sequencing used blood T cells: a sorted CD56 or NKG2C T cell subset, CD4+ or CD8+ T cells, or bulk PBMC T cells (not recorded which). The CDR3 protein is CASRNRDSYTDTQYF.